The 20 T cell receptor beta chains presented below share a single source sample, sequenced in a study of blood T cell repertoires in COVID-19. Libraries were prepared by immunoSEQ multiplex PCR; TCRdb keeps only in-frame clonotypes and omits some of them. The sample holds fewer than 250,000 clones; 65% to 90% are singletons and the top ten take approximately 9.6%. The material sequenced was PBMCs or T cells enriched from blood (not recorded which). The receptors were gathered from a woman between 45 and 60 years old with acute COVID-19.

The CDR3 bases are TGCGCCAGCAGCCTGGGACTCAGAGGGACTGAAGCTTTCTTT. Protein product: CASSLGLRGTEAFF. This chain joins TRBV5-1 and TRBJ1-1; perhaps TRBD1 as D (5 bases). Germline-derived CDR1 and CDR2 are SGHRS and YFSETQ. V lost 4 bases to trimming and J lost 5 bases, with 15 bases between them. The CDR3 spans 14 residues.

CDR3: CASSRGGGTEAFF. The CDR3 DNA reads as TGTGCCAGCAGTCGTGGGGGAGGCACTGAAGCTTTCTTT. The genes are TRBV6-5 and TRBJ1-1, with D maybe TRBD1 (5 bases). Germline CDR1 is MNHEY and CDR2 is SVGAGI. V gave up 5 bases and J gave up 4 bases, with 11 bases separating them. CDR3 length: 13 residues.

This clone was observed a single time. Here the CDR3 DNA reads TGTGCCAGCAGCGAACTAGCGGGGGGCACCGGAACCAAAAACATTCAGTACTTC. Translating it yields CASSELAGGTGTKNIQYF. The chain combines TRBV9 with TRBJ2-4; 12 bases agree with TRBD2. The CDR3 has 18 residues. Germline V gene data show CDR1 as SGDLS and CDR2 as YYNGEE. V dropped 3 bases and J dropped 2; count of bases not matched to a gene: 9.

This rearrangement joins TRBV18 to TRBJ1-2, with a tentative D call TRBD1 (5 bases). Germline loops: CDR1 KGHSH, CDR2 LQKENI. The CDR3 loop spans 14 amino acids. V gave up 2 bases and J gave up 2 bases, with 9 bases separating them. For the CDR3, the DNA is TGTGCCAGCTCACCAAGTCAGGGAAACTATGGCTACACCTTC. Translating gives CASSPSQGNYGYTF. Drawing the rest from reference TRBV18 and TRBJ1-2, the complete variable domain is NAGVMQNPRHLVRRRGQEARLRCSPMKGHSHVYWYRQLPEEGLKFMVYLQKENIIDESGMPKERFSAEFPKEGPSILRIQQVVRGDSAAYFCASSPSQGNYGYTFGSGTRLTVV.

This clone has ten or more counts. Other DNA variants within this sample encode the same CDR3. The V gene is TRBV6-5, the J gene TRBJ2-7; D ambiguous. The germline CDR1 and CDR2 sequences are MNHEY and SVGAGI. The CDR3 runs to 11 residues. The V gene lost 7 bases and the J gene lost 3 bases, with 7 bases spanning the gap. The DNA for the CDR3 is TGTGCCAGCACCAGTCTCTACGAGCAGTACTTC. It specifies CASTSLYEQYF.

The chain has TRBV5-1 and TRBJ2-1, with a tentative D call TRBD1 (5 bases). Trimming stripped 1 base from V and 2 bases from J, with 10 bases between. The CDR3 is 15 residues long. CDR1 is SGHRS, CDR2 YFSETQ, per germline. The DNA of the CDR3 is TGCGCCAGCAGCTTGTCAGGGTTCCCCTACAATGAGCAGTTCTTC. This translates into CASSLSGFPYNEQFF.

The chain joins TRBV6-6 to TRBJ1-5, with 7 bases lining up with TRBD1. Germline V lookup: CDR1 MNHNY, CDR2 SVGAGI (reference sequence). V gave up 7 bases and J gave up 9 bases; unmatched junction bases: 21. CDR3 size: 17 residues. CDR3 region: CASIRNPDRRDVWPQHF. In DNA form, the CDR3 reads TGTGCCAGCATTCGTAACCCGGACAGGAGGGACGTTTGGCCCCAGCATTTT.

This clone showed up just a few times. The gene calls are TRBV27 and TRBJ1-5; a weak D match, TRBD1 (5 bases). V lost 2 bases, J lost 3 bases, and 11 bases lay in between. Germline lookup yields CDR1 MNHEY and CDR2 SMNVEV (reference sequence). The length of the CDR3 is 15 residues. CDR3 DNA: TGTGCCAGCAGTTTAAGTTCAGGGCACAATCAGCCCCAGCATTTT. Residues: CASSLSSGHNQPQHF.

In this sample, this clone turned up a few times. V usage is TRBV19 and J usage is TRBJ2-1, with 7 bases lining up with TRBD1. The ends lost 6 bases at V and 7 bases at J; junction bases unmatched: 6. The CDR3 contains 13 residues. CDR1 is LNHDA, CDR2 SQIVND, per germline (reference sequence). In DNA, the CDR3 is TGTGCCAGTAGACGACAGGGAGCGAATGAGCAGTTCTTC. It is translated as CASRRQGANEQFF.

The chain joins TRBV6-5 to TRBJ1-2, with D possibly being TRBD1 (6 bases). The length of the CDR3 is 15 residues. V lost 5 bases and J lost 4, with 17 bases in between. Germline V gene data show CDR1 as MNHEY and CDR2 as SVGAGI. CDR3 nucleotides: TGTGCCAGCAGTCCCCCTGGACAGTCCTTCTATGGCTACACCTTC. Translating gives CASSPPGQSFYGYTF.

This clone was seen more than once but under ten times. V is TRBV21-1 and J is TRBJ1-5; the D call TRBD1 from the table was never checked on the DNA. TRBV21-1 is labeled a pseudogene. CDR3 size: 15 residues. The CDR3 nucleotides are TGTGCCAGCAGCAAGGGCAGGGGGTTTGGACAGCCCCAGCATTTT. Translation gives CASSKGRGFGQPQHF.

The CDR3 here is CASSTGGFNQPQHF. The CDR3 coding sequence is TGTGCCAGCAGTACAGGGGGCTTCAATCAGCCCCAGCATTTT. The V gene is TRBV6-5, the J gene TRBJ1-5; 9 bases fit TRBD1. Germline CDR1 is MNHEY and CDR2 is SVGAGI. This CDR3 has 14 amino acids. V dropped 5 bases and J dropped 3; count of bases not matched to a gene: 2.

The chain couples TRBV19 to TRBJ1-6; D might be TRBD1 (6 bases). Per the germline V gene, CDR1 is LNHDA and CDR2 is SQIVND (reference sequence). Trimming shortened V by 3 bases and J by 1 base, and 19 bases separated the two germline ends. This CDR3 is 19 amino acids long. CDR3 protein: CASSIRRGAGWSYNSPLHF. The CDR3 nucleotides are TGTGCCAGTAGTATCCGACGGGGGGCAGGGTGGTCCTATAATTCACCCCTCCACTTT.

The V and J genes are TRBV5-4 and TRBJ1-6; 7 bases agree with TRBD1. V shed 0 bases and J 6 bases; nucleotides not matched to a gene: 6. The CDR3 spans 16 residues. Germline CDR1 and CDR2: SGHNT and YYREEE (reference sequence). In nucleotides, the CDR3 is TGTGCCAGCAGCTTGGAAGGGCCAGGGGGTAATTCACCCCTCCACTTT. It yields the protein CASSLEGPGGNSPLHF. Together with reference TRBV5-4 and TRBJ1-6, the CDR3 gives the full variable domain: ETGVTQSPTHLIKTRGQQVTLRCSSQSGHNTVSWYQQALGQGPQFIFQYYREEENGRGNFPPRFSGLQFPNYSSELNVNALELDDSALYLCASSLEGPGGNSPLHFGNGTRLTVT.

CDR3 coding DNA: TGTGCCAGCAGCCAAGGGCTGGGGGCGAGGGGCTACACCTTC. Protein: CASSQGLGARGYTF. The rearrangement links TRBV4-2 to TRBJ1-2; a weak D match, TRBD1 (6 bases). This CDR3 has 14 amino acids. The germline CDR1 and CDR2 sequences are LGHNA and YNFKEQ. Trimming took 1 base from V and 8 from J, leaving 14 bases between them.

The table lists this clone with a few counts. The chain's CDR3 is CASSTALAGVLSYNEQFF. The CDR3 DNA reads TGTGCCAGTAGTACCGCCCTCGCAGGGGTTTTATCCTACAATGAGCAGTTCTTC. The V call is TRBV19, the J call TRBJ2-1, with a possible D match to TRBD1 (6 bases). Germline values: CDR1 LNHDA, CDR2 SQIVND (reference sequence). The V gene lost 4 bases and the J gene lost 1 base, with 20 bases spanning the gap. The CDR3 length is 18 residues.

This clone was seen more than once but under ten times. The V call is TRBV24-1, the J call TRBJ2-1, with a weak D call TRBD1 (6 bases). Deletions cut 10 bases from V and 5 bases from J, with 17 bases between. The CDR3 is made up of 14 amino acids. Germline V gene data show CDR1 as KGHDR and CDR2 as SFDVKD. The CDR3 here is CATYSVQGNNEQFF. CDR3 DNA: TGTGCCACGTATTCTGTACAGGGCAACAATGAGCAGTTCTTC.

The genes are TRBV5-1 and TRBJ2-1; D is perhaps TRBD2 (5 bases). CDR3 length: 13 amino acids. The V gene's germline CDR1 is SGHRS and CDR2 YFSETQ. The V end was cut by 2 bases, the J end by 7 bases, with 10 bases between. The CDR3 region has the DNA TGCGCCAGCAGCTTAGGCTCGGGAAATGAGCAGTTCTTC. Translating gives CASSLGSGNEQFF.

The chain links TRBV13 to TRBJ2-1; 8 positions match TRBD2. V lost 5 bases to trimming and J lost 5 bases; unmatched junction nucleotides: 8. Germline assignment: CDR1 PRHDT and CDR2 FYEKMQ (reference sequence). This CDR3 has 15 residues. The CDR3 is CASSLRGGLHNEQFF. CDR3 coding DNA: TGTGCCAGCAGCCTTCGGGGGGGCCTCCACAATGAGCAGTTCTTC. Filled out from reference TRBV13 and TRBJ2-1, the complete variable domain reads AAGVIQSPRHLIKEKRETATLKCYPIPRHDTVYWYQQGPGQDPQFLISFYEKMQSDKGSIPDRFSAQQFSDYHSELNMSSLELGDSALYFCASSLRGGLHNEQFFGPGTRLTVL.

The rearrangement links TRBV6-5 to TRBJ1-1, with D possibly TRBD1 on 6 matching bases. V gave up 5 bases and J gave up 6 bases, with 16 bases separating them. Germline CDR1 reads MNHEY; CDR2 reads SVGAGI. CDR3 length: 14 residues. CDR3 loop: CASSRTGIEAEAFF. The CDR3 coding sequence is TGTGCCAGCAGTCGAACAGGGATCGAGGCTGAAGCTTTCTTT.